The sequence of this T cell receptor beta chain was determined in a study of a mutant IDH1 vaccine in newly diagnosed glioma. Study in general: Administration of eight vaccinations to patients took place in weeks 1, 3, 5, 7, 11, 15, 19, 23. Radiotherapy alone preceded vaccination by 4-6 weeks; alternatively, vaccination started with temozolomide cycles. Therapy received beforehand was radiotherapy, temozolomide, or both, with most patients given both. Study-level points and caveats: Approximately 93% of patients showed vaccine-induced immune responses across multiple MHC alleles.

V dropped 2 bases and J dropped 6 bases, with 14 bases sitting between them. The CDR3 extends over 14 amino acids. Germline V gene lookup returns CDR1 GTSNPN and CDR2 SVGIG (reference sequence). Time point noted: week 23, last vaccination. With topical imiquimod, each dose of the vaccine consisted of 300 ug of mutant IDH1 20-mer peptide. The table came from immunoSEQ multiplex PCR; TCRdb's copy has only in-frame clones and leaves some out. The table lists tens of thousands of clones, around 80% of them singletons. This clone was observed a single time. The antigen is undetermined. This sequence joins TRBV30 and TRBJ2-1, with D possibly matching TRBD1 (6 bases). Sequencing was performed on PBMCs, taken from a glioma patient whose treatment included an IDH1 peptide vaccine. This clonotype was sampled from a man aged 25-45 years with glioma. The CDR3 protein is CAWSKVTGSNEQFF. The CDR3 DNA sequence: TGTGCCTGGAGTAAGGTGACAGGTAGCAATGAGCAGTTCTTC. The full variable domain, rest sourced from reference TRBV30 and TRBJ2-1, is SQTIHQWPATLVQPVGSPLSLECTVEGTSNPNLYWYRQAAGRGLQLLFYSVGIGQISSEVPQNLSASRPQDRQFILSSKKLLLSDSGFYLCAWSKVTGSNEQFFGPGTRLTVL.